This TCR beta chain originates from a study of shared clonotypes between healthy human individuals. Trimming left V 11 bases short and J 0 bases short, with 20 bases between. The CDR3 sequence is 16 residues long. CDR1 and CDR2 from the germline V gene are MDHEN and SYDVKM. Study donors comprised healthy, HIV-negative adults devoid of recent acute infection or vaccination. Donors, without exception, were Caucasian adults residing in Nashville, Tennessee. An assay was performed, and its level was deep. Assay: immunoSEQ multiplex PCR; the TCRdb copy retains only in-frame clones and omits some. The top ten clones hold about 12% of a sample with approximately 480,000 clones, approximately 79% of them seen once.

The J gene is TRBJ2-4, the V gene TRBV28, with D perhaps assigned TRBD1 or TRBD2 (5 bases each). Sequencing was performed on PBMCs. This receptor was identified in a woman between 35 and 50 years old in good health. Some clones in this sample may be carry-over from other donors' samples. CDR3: CAGGSQGRGAKNIQYF. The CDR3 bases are TGTGCCGGAGGAAGCCAGGGCCGGGGAGCCAAAAACATTCAGTACTTC.